Listed here is a single T cell receptor (beta chain). This sample is drawn from a study of technical replicates of blood from a few donors. Generated by immunoSEQ multiplex PCR, the TCRdb table keeps only in-frame clones and is missing some. The data show roughly 71,000 clones, 85% to 95% seen once. The receptor's source is a human donor in good health. Material for sequencing was T cells isolated from PBMCs.

The CDR3: CASSLEGGYEQYF. CDR3 nucleotides: TGCGCCAGCAGCTTGGAAGGCGGCTACGAGCAGTACTTC. V usage is TRBV5-1 and J usage is TRBJ2-7; D unresolved. V dropped 0 bases and J dropped 3 bases, with 7 bases sitting between them. CDR1 is SGHRS and CDR2 is YFSETQ in the germline V gene. This CDR3 comprises 13 residues.